A single sample gave rise to the 27 T cell receptor beta chains below, sequenced in a study of T cell changes during pregnancy in multiple sclerosis. Generated by immunoSEQ multiplex PCR, the TCRdb table keeps only in-frame clones and is missing some. The top ten clones hold about 1.3% of a sample with more than 85,000 clones, 93% of them seen once. The sample consisted of peripheral blood, taken in the third trimester of pregnancy. The source of these receptors is a female donor in good health, enrolled as a control in a pregnancy study.

The chain is built from TRBV6-1 and TRBJ1-5; TRBD1 is a possible D gene (5 bases). Looked up from germline, CDR1 is MNHNS and CDR2 is SASEGT. This CDR3 region has 13 residues. The V end lost 6 bases, the J end lost 3 bases, and 9 bases lay between the germline ends. The DNA for the CDR3 is TGTGCCAGCAGGGGGACTTCCAATCAGCCCCAGCATTTT. Amino acid sequence: CASRGTSNQPQHF.

This chain connects TRBV9 to TRBJ2-1; 7 positions agree with TRBD1. After removal of 2 bases from V and 0 bases from J, the junction contained 2 bases not matched to a gene. The CDR3 has 15 amino acids. CDR1 and CDR2 from the germline V gene are SGDLS and YYNGEE. The CDR3 coding sequence is TGTGCCAGCAGCGTGGGACAGAGCTCCTACAATGAGCAGTTCTTC. The encoded protein is CASSVGQSSYNEQFF.

The rearrangement joins TRBV7-9 to TRBJ2-5; 9 positions match TRBD1. This CDR3 has 14 amino acids. Trimming at V came to 5 bases and at J to 2 bases, leaving 3 bases not matched to a gene. Germline V CDR1 and CDR2: SEHNR, FQNEAQ (reference sequence). CDR3 sequence: CASSVGTGQETQYF. The DNA for the CDR3 is TGTGCCAGCAGCGTAGGGACAGGGCAAGAGACCCAGTACTTC.

This chain uses TRBV10-3 with TRBJ2-1; D might be TRBD2 (5 bases). Germline V gene data show CDR1 as ENHRY and CDR2 as SYGVKD. The CDR3 spans 14 residues. V lost 1 base to trimming and J lost 7 bases, with 11 bases between them. CDR3 nucleotide sequence: TGTGCCATCAGTGAGTACCGGGGAGTAAATGAGCAGTTCTTC. Translation: CAISEYRGVNEQFF.

This clone has only one observation. The CDR3 coding sequence is TGTGCCAGCAGCTCCACCCGGACTTACGGCTCTGGGGCCAACGTCCTGACTTTC. Its translation is CASSSTRTYGSGANVLTF. This chain connects TRBV13 to TRBJ2-6; the D gene is possibly TRBD2 (5 bases). This CDR3 is built from 18 residues. V dropped 4 bases and J dropped 0 bases, with 16 bases sitting between them. The germline V gene encodes CDR1 PRHDT and CDR2 FYEKMQ (reference sequence).

This chain uses TRBV5-4 with TRBJ2-7, with 7 bases lining up with TRBD2. V was pared by 4 bases and J by 2 bases, with 15 bases of the junction left unmatched. The CDR3 has 17 residues. Germline loops: CDR1 SGHNT, CDR2 YYREEE (reference sequence). The CDR3 DNA reads TGTGCCAGCAGCCCTGGATCCCCGCGGGAGAGCGCCTACGAGCAGTACTTC. It codes for CASSPGSPRESAYEQYF.

V and J are TRBV27 and TRBJ2-1; a weak D match, TRBD2 (6 bases). Germline V gene sequence: CDR1 MNHEY, CDR2 SMNVEV (reference sequence). Deletions cut 4 bases from V and 6 bases from J, with 16 bases between. The CDR3 has 15 amino acids. CDR3 DNA sequence: TGTGCCAGCAGTTGGGGTACTCTAGCGTCCAATGAGCAGTTCTTC. The encoded protein is CASSWGTLASNEQFF.

This chain joins TRBV19 and TRBJ2-1; no clear D gene. The germline gives CDR1 LNHDA, CDR2 SQIVND (reference sequence). This CDR3 has 11 amino acids. V was cut by 10 bases and J by 11 bases, with 15 bases left in between. This chain's CDR3 is CATLRTNKQFF. CDR3 in DNA: TGTGCCACCTTACGTACAAATAAGCAGTTCTTC.

The rearrangement joins TRBV7-8 to TRBJ1-2; a weak D match, TRBD1 (6 bases). CDR3 length: 12 amino acids. The V gene's germline CDR1 is SGHVS and CDR2 FQNEAQ. Trimming removed 5 bases at V and 6 bases at J, with 10 bases between. In DNA form, the CDR3 reads TGTGCCAGCAGCGACAGGAAAGATGGCTACACCTTC. The encoded protein is CASSDRKDGYTF. The complete variable domain, with remaining parts taken from reference TRBV7-8 and TRBJ1-2, reads GAGVSQSPRYKVAKRGQDVALRCDPISGHVSLFWYQQALGQGPEFLTYFQNEAQLDKSGLPSDRFFAERPEGSVSTLKIQRTQQEDSAVYLCASSDRKDGYTFGSGTRLTVV.

This clone was picked up one time. The chain employs TRBV27 and TRBJ1-5, with D possibly matching TRBD1 (6 bases). The germline V gene encodes CDR1 MNHEY and CDR2 SMNVEV (reference sequence). This CDR3 spans 17 amino acids. Trimming cost V 1 base and J 2 bases, with 15 bases left between them. The CDR3 DNA reads TGTGCCAGCAGTTTATATGCGGGGGCGATTGGCAATCAGCCCCAGCATTTT. The encoded protein is CASSLYAGAIGNQPQHF.

The chain links TRBV7-9 to TRBJ1-2; D ambiguous. The CDR3 covers 11 residues. Per germline, CDR1 SEHNR and CDR2 FQNEAQ (reference sequence). Trimming shortened V by 5 bases and J by 9 bases, and 10 bases separated the two germline ends. The CDR3 DNA reads as TGTGCCAGCAGCGATACAGTCAGCTACACCTTC. Protein sequence: CASSDTVSYTF.

The chain links TRBV11-2 to TRBJ2-1; the D gene is possibly TRBD1 (6 bases). V lost 4 bases and J lost 5, with 9 bases in between. CDR3 length equals 13 residues. CDR1 and CDR2 from the germline V gene are SGHAT and FQNNGV. In DNA, the CDR3 is TGTGCCAGCAGCTCCCGGGACAACAATGAGCAGTTCTTC. Protein: CASSSRDNNEQFF.

The rearrangement uses TRBV7-9 and TRBJ2-1; weak D call: TRBD2 (6 bases). CDR3 length equals 13 residues. CDR1 is SEHNR, CDR2 FQNEAQ, per germline (reference sequence). The germline V and J ends were trimmed by 3 bases and 8 bases, with 11 bases remaining between them. CDR3 residues: CASSFVLAYEQFF. The CDR3 region has the DNA TGTGCCAGCAGCTTTGTACTAGCATATGAGCAGTTCTTC.

This clone has a single count. The rearrangement links TRBV28 to TRBJ2-2; D is perhaps TRBD1 (5 bases). Trimming left V 8 bases short and J 4 bases short, with 14 bases between. The CDR3 sequence is 14 residues long. Germline-derived CDR1 and CDR2 are MDHEN and SYDVKM. Here the CDR3 reads CASWSRVGTGELFF. CDR3 bases: TGTGCCAGCTGGAGCAGGGTGGGCACCGGGGAGCTGTTTTTT.

This chain joins TRBV6-1 and TRBJ2-7; no clear D gene. This CDR3 is 12 amino acids long. The V and J ends lost 7 bases and 3 bases respectively, with 10 bases between them. Germline V lookup: CDR1 MNHNS, CDR2 SASEGT. CDR3 sequence: CASTGAYYEQYF. Written as DNA, the CDR3 is TGTGCCAGCACAGGCGCCTACTACGAGCAGTACTTC.

The chain joins TRBV27 to TRBJ2-3, with 10 bases identical to TRBD2. Germline-derived CDR1 and CDR2 are MNHEY and SMNVEV (reference sequence). J lost 6 bases, V lost 5 bases, and 11 bases had no gene match. The CDR3 has 16 residues. The CDR3 region has the DNA TGTGCCAGCAGTGGGAGTAGCGGGAGGATTTTGGATACGCAGTATTTT. This encodes CASSGSSGRILDTQYF.

V is TRBV14 and J is TRBJ2-1, with D uncertain. This CDR3 is 14 amino acids long. Trimming took off 2 bases at V and 8 bases at J, with 13 bases between the two ends. Germline V lookup: CDR1 SGHDN, CDR2 FVKESK. In DNA, the CDR3 is TGTGCCAGCAGCCAACACAACTGGGCGCATGAGCAGTTCTTC. As protein: CASSQHNWAHEQFF.

The genes are TRBV5-6 and TRBJ2-1; 7 nucleotides line up with TRBD2. The ends lost 1 base at V and 5 bases at J; junction bases unmatched: 15. CDR1 is SGHDT, CDR2 YYEEEE, per germline. The CDR3 has 18 residues. CDR3 sequence: CASSLLEGPERGNNEQFF. The DNA for the CDR3 is TGTGCCAGCAGCTTGCTGGAGGGGCCAGAGCGGGGAAACAATGAGCAGTTCTTC.

This sequence joins TRBV11-3 and TRBJ1-2, with TRBD1 as a possible D gene (5 bases). The ends were cut back, 4 bases at V and 4 bases at J, with 16 bases in the middle. This CDR3 is 15 amino acids long. Germline CDR1 and CDR2: SGHNT and YENEEA. CDR3 region: CASSSRLTVTYGYTF. CDR3 nucleotide sequence: TGTGCCAGCAGCTCCCGCTTGACAGTCACCTATGGCTACACCTTC.

In DNA, the CDR3 is TGCGCCAGCAGCCAGAGGGGACAGGGGACCGGGGAGCTGTTTTTT. This translates into CASSQRGQGTGELFF. The V and J genes are TRBV4-1 and TRBJ2-2; the match to TRBD1 covers 10 bases. V lost 3 bases and J lost 5; bases outside the gene matches: 3. The V gene's germline CDR1 is MGHRA and CDR2 YSYEKL. The CDR3 has 15 residues.

The chain couples TRBV7-2 to TRBJ2-7, with 11 bases aligning to TRBD2. In germline, CDR1 is SGHTA, CDR2 FQGNSA. V was clipped by 5 bases and J by 1 base; unmatched bases: 4. The CDR3 spans 15 residues. Here the CDR3 reads CASSGGLAVSYEQYF. Here the CDR3 DNA reads TGTGCCAGCAGCGGGGGACTAGCGGTATCCTACGAGCAGTACTTC. Full variable domain (rest looked up from reference TRBV7-2 and TRBJ2-7): GAGVSQSPSNKVTEKGKDVELRCDPISGHTALYWYRQSLGQGLEFLIYFQGNSAPDKSGLPSDRFSAERTGGSVSTLTIQRTQQEDSAVYLCASSGGLAVSYEQYFGPGTRLTVT.

V is TRBV5-1 and J is TRBJ2-7, with 9 bases that match TRBD1. This CDR3 is 16 amino acids long. Germline V gene lookup returns CDR1 SGHRS and CDR2 YFSETQ. Trimming took 2 bases from V and 5 from J; bases not matched to a gene: 11. In DNA, the CDR3 is TGCGCCAGCAGCTTAGGGAAAGGGACAGGGCGGAACGAGCAGTACTTC. This encodes CASSLGKGTGRNEQYF.

This chain links TRBV27 with TRBJ2-7; the match to TRBD1 covers 7 bases. The CDR3 runs 15 residues. The junction had 12 bases not matched to a gene; V was cut back by 4 bases and J by 6 bases. Per germline, CDR1 MNHEY and CDR2 SMNVEV (reference sequence). CDR3 DNA sequence: TGTGCCAGCAGTTCCCTGACAGGGTGGTTGGCCGAGCAGTACTTC. Translation: CASSSLTGWLAEQYF.

The chain employs TRBV2 and TRBJ1-3; 9 nucleotides agree with TRBD1. Germline trimming cut 7 bases from V and 3 bases from J; bases unmatched to any gene: 1. The germline CDR1 and CDR2 sequences are SNHLY and FYNNEI. The CDR3 is 13 amino acids. This chain's CDR3 is CASTGQGGNTIYF. CDR3 bases: TGTGCCAGCACGGGACAGGGTGGAAACACCATATATTTT.

This chain joins TRBV6-5 and TRBJ1-1; 7 nucleotides align to TRBD1. The ends lost 6 bases at V and 3 bases at J; junction bases unmatched: 10. Germline V gene data show CDR1 as MNHEY and CDR2 as SVGAGI. The CDR3 consists of 15 residues. CDR3 sequence (DNA): TGTGCCAGCAGCTTAACAGGGGCTCTCGACACTGAAGCTTTCTTT. It is translated as CASSLTGALDTEAFF.

The gene calls are TRBV19 and TRBJ2-1, with 7 bases aligning to TRBD2. The CDR3 is 16 residues long. Trimming at V came to 3 bases and at J to 7 bases, leaving 12 bases not matched to a gene. CDR1 and CDR2 (germline): LNHDA, SQIVND (reference sequence). The CDR3 protein is CASSMGWEGGMNEQFF. In nucleotides, the CDR3 is TGTGCCAGTAGTATGGGTTGGGAGGGCGGTATGAATGAGCAGTTCTTC. The full variable domain, completed using reference TRBV19 and TRBJ2-1, is DGGITQSPKYLFRKEGQNVTLSCEQNLNHDAMYWYRQDPGQGLRLIYYSQIVNDFQKGDIAEGYSVSREKKESFPLTVTSAQKNPTAFYLCASSMGWEGGMNEQFFGPGTRLTVL.

The J gene is TRBJ2-5, the V gene TRBV5-1, with D possibly TRBD2 on 6 matching bases. The ends were cut back, 3 bases at V and 2 bases at J, with 8 bases in the middle. The germline gives CDR1 SGHRS, CDR2 YFSETQ. The CDR3 extends over 13 amino acids. The CDR3 loop reads CASSSGGQETQYF. The DNA of the CDR3 is TGCGCCAGCAGCTCCGGGGGTCAAGAGACCCAGTACTTC.